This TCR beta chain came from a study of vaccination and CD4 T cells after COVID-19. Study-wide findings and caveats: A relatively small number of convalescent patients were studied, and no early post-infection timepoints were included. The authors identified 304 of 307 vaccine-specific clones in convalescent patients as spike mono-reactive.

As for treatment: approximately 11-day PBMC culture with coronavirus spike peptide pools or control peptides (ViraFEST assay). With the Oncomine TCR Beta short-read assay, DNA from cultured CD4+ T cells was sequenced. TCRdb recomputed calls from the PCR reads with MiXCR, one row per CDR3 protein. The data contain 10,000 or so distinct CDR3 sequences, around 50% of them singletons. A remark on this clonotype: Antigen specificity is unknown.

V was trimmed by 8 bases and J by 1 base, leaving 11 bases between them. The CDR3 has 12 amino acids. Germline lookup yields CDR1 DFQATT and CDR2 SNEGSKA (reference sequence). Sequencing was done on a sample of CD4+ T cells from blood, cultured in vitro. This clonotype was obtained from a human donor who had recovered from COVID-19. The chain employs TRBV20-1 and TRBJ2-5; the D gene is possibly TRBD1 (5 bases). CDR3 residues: CSNRRVQETQYF. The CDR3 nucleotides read TGCAGTAACAGGCGAGTCCAAGAGACCCAGTACTTC.